The 27 T cell receptor beta chains presented below share a single source sample, sequenced in a study of beta chain features in type 1 diabetes. cDNA synthesis used the whole RNA isolate, giving expressed TCRB sequences. Measured with immunoSEQ multiplex PCR; TCRdb has only the in-frame clones, and not every one. The data hold more than 110,000 clones, with around 7% observed a single time. Sequencing input: central memory CD4+ T cells from blood. These receptors all stem from a woman in her thirties in good health.

This clone was seen at least ten times. The chain has TRBV2 and TRBJ1-4; unclear D gene. Between the trimmed V and J ends, which lost 6 bases and 8 bases, there was a span of 16 bases. This CDR3 has 14 amino acids. The germline V gene encodes CDR1 SNHLY and CDR2 FYNNEI. The CDR3: CASRVDALEEKLFF. CDR3 nucleotides: TGTGCCAGCAGGGTAGACGCCTTGGAGGAAAAACTGTTTTTT.

The CDR3 here is CASSIPDRRGEAFF. The CDR3, as DNA: TGTGCCAGCAGCATACCAGACAGGCGTGGTGAAGCTTTCTTT. The chain uses TRBV5-5 and TRBJ1-1; D might be TRBD1 (6 bases). The V end lost 4 bases, the J end lost 7 bases, and 17 bases lay between the germline ends. Germline lookup yields CDR1 SGHKS and CDR2 YYEKEE (reference sequence). The CDR3 covers 14 residues.

This sequence joins TRBV11-2 and TRBJ2-5; D remains unclear. The CDR3 contains 13 residues. The V end was cut by 3 bases, the J end by 9 bases, with 14 bases between. CDR1 is SGHAT and CDR2 is FQNNGV in the germline V gene. Here the CDR3 reads CASSFSRPAAQYF. DNA for the CDR3: TGTGCCAGCAGCTTTTCCAGACCCGCGGCCCAGTACTTC. Full variable domain (missing parts from reference TRBV11-2 and TRBJ2-5): EAGVAQSPRYKIIEKRQSVAFWCNPISGHATLYWYQQILGQGPKLLIQFQNNGVVDDSQLPKDRFSAERLKGVDSTLKIQPAKLEDSAVYLCASSFSRPAAQYFGPGTRLLVL.

This clone has only a few counts. CDR3 residues: CASSLLPGQVNTEAFF. As DNA, the CDR3 is TGCGCCAGCAGCTTGCTACCGGGACAAGTGAACACTGAAGCTTTCTTT. The V and J genes are TRBV5-1 and TRBJ1-1; a possible D gene is TRBD1 (6 bases). Between the trimmed V and J ends, which lost 1 base and 0 bases, there was a span of 13 bases. CDR3 size: 16 residues. Germline loops: CDR1 SGHRS, CDR2 YFSETQ.

This clone was recorded many times. V gene TRBV2 combines with J gene TRBJ1-2; tentative D call: TRBD1 (5 bases). V was trimmed by 8 bases and J by 5 bases, leaving 18 bases between them. The CDR3 has 14 amino acids. Germline V gene data show CDR1 as SNHLY and CDR2 as FYNNEI. CDR3 bases: TGTGCCAGCGGCCAAGGTACGGGACTGTATGGCTACACCTTC. It codes for CASGQGTGLYGYTF.

The chain is built from TRBV6-5 and TRBJ1-3; tentatively, D is TRBD1 (5 bases). V was shortened by 7 bases and J by 4 bases, with 14 bases between the two germline ends. This CDR3 has 14 amino acids. Looked up from germline, CDR1 is MNHEY and CDR2 is SVGAGI. The chain's CDR3 is CASTDRLLGNTIYF. In DNA form, the CDR3 reads TGTGCCAGCACCGACAGACTTCTCGGAAACACCATATATTTT.

This clone has a handful of counts. Its ends do not fully match the called genes, so a read error is possible. V is TRBV6-5 and J is TRBJ1-2, with 9 bases aligning to TRBD1. The V gene's germline CDR1 is MNHEY and CDR2 SVGAGI. The CDR3 loop spans 14 amino acids. The CDR3 protein is CAISGDRANYGYTF. CDR3 sequence (DNA): TGTGCCATCAGTGGGGACAGGGCTAACTATGGCTACACCTTC.

This clone occurred a few times. This CDR3 is CASSFLAGPTYEQYF. The DNA for the CDR3 is TGTGCCAGCAGCTTTCTAGCGGGACCGACCTACGAGCAGTACTTC. V usage is TRBV7-3 and J usage is TRBJ2-7; TRBD2 agrees at 9 bases. V dropped 3 bases and J dropped 2; count of bases not matched to a gene: 5. The V gene's germline CDR1 is SGHTA and CDR2 FQGTGA. This CDR3 is 15 amino acids long.

Details on this clone: Relative to the germline gene, one junction end is altered; a read error may explain this. The rearrangement uses TRBV4-2 and TRBJ1-1; D may be TRBD1 (6 bases). Germline assignment: CDR1 LGHNA and CDR2 YNFKEQ. This CDR3 has 17 residues. In DNA, the CDR3 is TGTGCCAGCAGCCAAGGGTTGACAGGAGACATGAACTCTGAAGCTTTCTTT. Translated: CASSQGLTGDMNSEAFF.

This clone was seen a few times. The chain links TRBV4-1 to TRBJ1-5, with TRBD1 identical over 7 bases. CDR1 is MGHRA, CDR2 YSYEKL, per germline. The CDR3 runs 16 residues. The V segment lost 0 bases and the J segment 5 bases; nucleotides outside the gene matches: 7. The CDR3: CASSQDVGGWDQPQHF. The CDR3 DNA reads as TGCGCCAGCAGCCAAGATGTAGGGGGCTGGGATCAGCCCCAGCATTTT.

The chain combines TRBV5-4 with TRBJ2-5, with 8 bases lining up with TRBD2. The trim removed 4 bases at V and 5 bases at J, leaving 16 bases unmatched. The CDR3 runs to 17 residues. Germline assignment: CDR1 SGHNT and CDR2 YYREEE (reference sequence). The CDR3 nucleotides are TGTGCCAGCAGCCGGGGTGGGAGCGGGAGTTCCTGGGAGACCCAGTACTTC. Translating it yields CASSRGGSGSSWETQYF.

There are many counts of this clone. The chain links TRBV29-1 to TRBJ2-1, with a weak D call TRBD2 (6 bases). CDR1 and CDR2 from the germline V gene are SQVTM and ANQGSEA. Trimming cost V 7 bases and J 9 bases, with 13 bases left between them. The CDR3 sequence is 11 residues long. CDR3 sequence (DNA): TGCAGCGCCACCGAGCGGGCTGAGCAGTTCTTC. Its protein product is CSATERAEQFF.

This clone was counted many times. V usage is TRBV27 and J usage is TRBJ2-5, with 7 bases aligning to TRBD1. This CDR3 has 15 amino acids. Germline V gene data show CDR1 as MNHEY and CDR2 as SMNVEV (reference sequence). The V segment lost 5 bases and the J segment 2 bases; nucleotides outside the gene matches: 8. The CDR3 nucleotides are TGTGCCAGCAGTCCGCGGGCAGGGGGACAAGAGACCCAGTACTTC. As protein: CASSPRAGGQETQYF.

The sample holds a few counts of this clone. The chain has TRBV6-5 and TRBJ1-2; TRBD1 is a possible D gene (6 bases). V lost 6 bases and J lost 9, with 14 bases in between. CDR3 length: 12 residues. CDR1 is MNHEY, CDR2 SVGAGI, per germline. In DNA form, the CDR3 reads TGTGCCAGCAGAGGGACAACCAGCAGCTACACCTTC. It yields the protein CASRGTTSSYTF.

There are many counts of this clone. The chain joins TRBV6-1 to TRBJ1-1; D unresolved. The germline gives CDR1 MNHNS, CDR2 SASEGT. The CDR3 spans 11 residues. V was pared by 8 bases and J by 10 bases, with 14 bases between. DNA of the CDR3: TGTGCCAGCCTCCTGGACTTGGGAGCTTTCTTT. As protein: CASLLDLGAFF.

The chain carries TRBV6-5 and TRBJ2-2; the match to TRBD1 covers 9 bases. Germline CDR1 is MNHEY and CDR2 is SVGAGI. The CDR3 has 15 residues. The J segment lost 4 bases and the V segment lost 6 bases, leaving 6 bases of the junction unmatched. DNA for the CDR3: TGTGCCAGCAGAAAGACAGGGGGACTCACCGGGGAGCTGTTTTTT. Amino acid sequence: CASRKTGGLTGELFF.

V is TRBV28 and J is TRBJ1-2; the match to TRBD1 covers 7 bases. This CDR3 has 15 residues. Trimming removed 4 bases from V and 3 bases from J; junction bases left unmatched: 8. Looked up from germline, CDR1 is MDHEN and CDR2 is SYDVKM. Here the CDR3 DNA reads TGTGCCAGCAGTTCCCCCCACAGGGGTCACTATGGCTACACCTTC. Translating gives CASSSPHRGHYGYTF.

This clone has more than one count but fewer than ten. The chain employs TRBV15 and TRBJ2-1; D possibly corresponds to TRBD2 (6 bases). Germline V gives CDR1 LNHNV, CDR2 YYDKDF (reference sequence). The CDR3 sequence is 16 residues long. The V gene lost 6 bases and the J gene lost 3 bases, with 18 bases spanning the gap. This chain's CDR3 is CATRMTSTGLYNEQFF. The CDR3 DNA sequence: TGTGCCACCAGAATGACTAGTACGGGCCTCTACAATGAGCAGTTCTTC.

Turning to this clone: The CDR3 ends on some other residue instead of the conserved phenylalanine or tryptophan, so this is likely a read error. The limits of the CDR3 on the DNA are not certain, so only TCRdb's listed CDR3 is given. V usage is TRBV5-6 and J usage is TRBJ2-3; the table's D gene call, TRBD2, was not cross checked with the DNA. Per the germline V gene, CDR1 is SGHDT and CDR2 is YYEEEE. The CDR3 contains 11 residues when both ends are counted. CDR3: CASSLGLAGVV.

The genes are TRBV27 and TRBJ2-7, with TRBD2 identical over 10 bases. CDR3 length: 17 amino acids. Germline V gene lookup returns CDR1 MNHEY and CDR2 SMNVEV (reference sequence). Germline trimming cut 5 bases from V and 0 bases from J; bases unmatched to any gene: 10. The CDR3 loop reads CASSARRPSGSSYEQYF. The CDR3 bases are TGTGCCAGCAGTGCTAGGAGGCCTAGCGGGAGCTCCTACGAGCAGTACTTC.

This clone showed up just a few times. J is TRBJ2-7 and V is TRBV7-2; TRBD1 aligns across 7 bases. The germline gives CDR1 SGHTA, CDR2 FQGNSA. The CDR3 is 12 amino acids. V lost 5 bases to trimming and J lost 6 bases; unmatched junction nucleotides: 4. CDR3 region: CASSVRQGEQYF. CDR3 DNA: TGTGCCAGCAGCGTACGACAGGGCGAGCAGTACTTC.

This clone was seen only a few times. This sequence joins TRBV28 and TRBJ1-2; unclear D gene. The V end was cut by 7 bases, the J end by 3 bases, with 9 bases between. Germline CDR1 is MDHEN and CDR2 is SYDVKM. This CDR3 spans 12 amino acids. CDR3 coding DNA: TGTGCCAGCACCTCTTATGACTATGGCTACACCTTC. Translating gives CASTSYDYGYTF.

In this sample, this clone turned up many times. This chain connects TRBV7-9 to TRBJ2-1, with a tentative D call TRBD2 (5 bases). The CDR3 spans 15 residues. Trimming shortened V by 1 base and J by 8 bases, and 15 bases separated the two germline ends. Germline CDR1 reads SEHNR; CDR2 reads FQNEAQ (reference sequence). CDR3 region: CASSLEQAGKYEQFF. In DNA form, the CDR3 reads TGTGCCAGCAGCTTAGAACAAGCCGGGAAATATGAGCAGTTCTTC.

This clone appeared many times. The chain carries TRBV28 and TRBJ2-1; 12 positions agree with TRBD2. V shed 5 bases and J 8 bases; nucleotides not matched to a gene: 4. The length of the CDR3 is 14 residues. CDR1 and CDR2 (germline): MDHEN, SYDVKM. Here the CDR3 DNA reads TGTGCCAGCAGTAGACTAGCGGGAGCAGATGAGCAGTTCTTC. Protein product: CASSRLAGADEQFF.

The chain joins TRBV6-1 to TRBJ2-1; the match to TRBD2 covers 10 bases. The length of the CDR3 is 14 residues. Germline lookup yields CDR1 MNHNS and CDR2 SASEGT. V gave up 6 bases and J gave up 5 bases; unmatched junction bases: 4. Here the CDR3 reads CASRGTSENNEQFF. The CDR3 nucleotides read TGTGCCAGCAGAGGGACTAGCGAGAACAATGAGCAGTTCTTC.

At least ten counts were recorded for this clone. V is TRBV4-3 and J is TRBJ2-1; 9 bases fit TRBD2. Trimming took 9 bases from V and 4 from J; bases not matched to a gene: 4. This CDR3 is built from 13 residues. Germline-derived CDR1 and CDR2 are LGHNA and YSLEER. The CDR3 bases are TGCGCCAGGACTAGCGGCCGATACAATGAGCAGTTCTTC. This gives the protein CARTSGRYNEQFF.

This clone was detected ten times or more. This chain connects TRBV7-9 to TRBJ2-1; TRBD1 matches 8 bases. The CDR3 contains 15 residues. Germline V gives CDR1 SEHNR, CDR2 FQNEAQ (reference sequence). J was trimmed by 4 bases and V by 5 bases; bases with no gene match: 7. CDR3 sequence: CASSQGQALYNEQFF. CDR3 DNA: TGTGCCAGCAGCCAGGGACAGGCGTTATACAATGAGCAGTTCTTC.